This TCR beta chain was captured by sequencing in a study of blood T cells in healthy people across ages. For the second PCR, which ran for about 6 to 12 cycles, a sample-barcoded 5' primer and a J-beta primer mix were used. Through a template-switch adaptor with 12 random nucleotides, each cDNA molecule received a tag. TCRdb ran MiXCR on the 5' RACE reads and lists one entry per CDR3 protein. Seen here are about 1,000,000 distinct CDR3 sequences, 40% to 55% observed once, and the top ten hold about 20%. The CDR3 consists of 18 residues. Germline loops: CDR1 MNHEY, CDR2 SVGAGI. V was pared by 1 base and J by 0 bases, with 11 bases of the junction left unmatched. Isolated PBMCs totaled at least 6 million in each sample.

This TCR derives from a woman aged 60-75 years in good health. The sequenced sample consisted of blood. The V call is TRBV6-5, the J call TRBJ2-5, with TRBD2 identical over 7 bases. CDR3 in amino acids: CASSYLRESRVYQETQYF. CDR3 in DNA: TGTGCCAGCAGTTACTTGCGGGAGTCAAGAGTGTACCAAGAGACCCAGTACTTC.